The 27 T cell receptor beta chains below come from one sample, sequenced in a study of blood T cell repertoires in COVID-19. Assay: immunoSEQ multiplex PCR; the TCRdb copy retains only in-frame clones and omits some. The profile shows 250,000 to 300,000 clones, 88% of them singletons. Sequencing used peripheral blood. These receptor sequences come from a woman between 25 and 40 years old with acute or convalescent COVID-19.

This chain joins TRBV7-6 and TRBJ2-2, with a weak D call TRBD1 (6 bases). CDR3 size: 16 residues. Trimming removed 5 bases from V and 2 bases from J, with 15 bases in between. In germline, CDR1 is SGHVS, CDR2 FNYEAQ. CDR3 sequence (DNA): TGTGCCAGCAGCCCGACCGGGACACCTAACACCGGGGAGCTGTTTTTT. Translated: CASSPTGTPNTGELFF.

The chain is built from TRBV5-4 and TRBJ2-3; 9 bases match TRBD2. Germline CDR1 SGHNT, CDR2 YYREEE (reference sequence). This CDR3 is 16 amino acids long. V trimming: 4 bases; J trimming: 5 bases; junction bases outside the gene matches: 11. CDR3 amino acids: CASSRPGREGQDTQYF. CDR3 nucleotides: TGTGCCAGCAGCCGCCCGGGGCGGGAGGGCCAAGATACGCAGTATTTT.

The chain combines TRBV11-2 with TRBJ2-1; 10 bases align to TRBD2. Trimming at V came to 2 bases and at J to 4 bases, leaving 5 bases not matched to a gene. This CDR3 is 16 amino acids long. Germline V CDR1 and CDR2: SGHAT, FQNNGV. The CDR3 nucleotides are TGTGCCAGCAGCTTAAGGGGGGGACTAGCGTACAATGAGCAGTTCTTC. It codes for CASSLRGGLAYNEQFF.

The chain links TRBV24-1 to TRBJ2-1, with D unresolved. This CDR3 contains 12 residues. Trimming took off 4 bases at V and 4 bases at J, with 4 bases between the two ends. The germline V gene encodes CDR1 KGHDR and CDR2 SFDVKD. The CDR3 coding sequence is TGTGCCACCAGTGACGAGTACAATGAGCAGTTCTTC. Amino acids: CATSDEYNEQFF.

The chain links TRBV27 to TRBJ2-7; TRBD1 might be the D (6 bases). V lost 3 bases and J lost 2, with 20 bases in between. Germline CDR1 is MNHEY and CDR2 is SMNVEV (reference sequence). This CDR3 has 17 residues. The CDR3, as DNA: TGTGCCAGCAGTTTTCGGGGTCGATTGGACAGAACCTACGAGCAGTACTTC. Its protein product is CASSFRGRLDRTYEQYF.

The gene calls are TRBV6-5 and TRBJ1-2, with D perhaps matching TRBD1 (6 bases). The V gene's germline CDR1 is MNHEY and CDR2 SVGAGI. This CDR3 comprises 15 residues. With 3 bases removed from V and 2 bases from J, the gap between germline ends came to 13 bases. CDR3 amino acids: CASSYPTTGNYGYTF. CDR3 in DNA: TGTGCCAGCAGTTATCCTACTACAGGGAACTATGGCTACACCTTC.

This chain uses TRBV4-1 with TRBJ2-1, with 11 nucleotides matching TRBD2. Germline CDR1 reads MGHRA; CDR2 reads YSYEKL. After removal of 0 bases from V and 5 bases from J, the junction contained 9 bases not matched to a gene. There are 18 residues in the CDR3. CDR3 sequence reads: CASSQDTSGTSGHNEQFF. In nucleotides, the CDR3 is TGCGCCAGCAGCCAAGATACATCCGGGACTAGCGGACACAATGAGCAGTTCTTC.

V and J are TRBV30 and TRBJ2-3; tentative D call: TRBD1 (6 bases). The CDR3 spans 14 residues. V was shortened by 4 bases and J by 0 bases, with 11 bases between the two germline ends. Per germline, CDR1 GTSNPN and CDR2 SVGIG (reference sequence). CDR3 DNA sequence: TGTGCCTGGAAACAGGGTCTTAGCACAGATACGCAGTATTTT. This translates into CAWKQGLSTDTQYF.

The CDR3 DNA reads as TGTGCCAGCAGCTTCAGGGACGAGCAGTACTTC. It codes for CASSFRDEQYF. The chain combines TRBV7-9 with TRBJ2-7; D may be TRBD1 (5 bases). CDR1 is SEHNR and CDR2 is FQNEAQ in the germline V gene (reference sequence). With 3 bases removed from V and 5 bases from J, the gap between germline ends came to 5 bases. The CDR3 has 11 residues.

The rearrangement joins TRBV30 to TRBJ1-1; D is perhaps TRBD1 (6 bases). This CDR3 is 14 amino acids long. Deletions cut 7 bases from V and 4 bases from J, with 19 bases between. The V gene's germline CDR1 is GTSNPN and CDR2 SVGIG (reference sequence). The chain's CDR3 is CAYSKTGQATEAFF. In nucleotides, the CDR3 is TGTGCCTACTCCAAGACAGGCCAGGCCACTGAAGCTTTCTTT. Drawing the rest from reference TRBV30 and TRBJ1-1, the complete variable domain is SQTIHQWPATLVQPVGSPLSLECTVEGTSNPNLYWYRQAAGRGLQLLFYSVGIGQISSEVPQNLSASRPQDRQFILSSKKLLLSDSGFYLCAYSKTGQATEAFFGQGTRLTVV.

The CDR3 coding sequence is TGTGCCAGCAGTGATGTTAGCTCCCTTCCCTATGGCTACACCTTC. It encodes CASSDVSSLPYGYTF. The chain employs TRBV2 and TRBJ1-2; no clear D gene. Germline CDR1 reads SNHLY; CDR2 reads FYNNEI. This CDR3 has 15 amino acids. Trimming shortened V by 3 bases and J by 4 bases, and 15 bases separated the two germline ends.

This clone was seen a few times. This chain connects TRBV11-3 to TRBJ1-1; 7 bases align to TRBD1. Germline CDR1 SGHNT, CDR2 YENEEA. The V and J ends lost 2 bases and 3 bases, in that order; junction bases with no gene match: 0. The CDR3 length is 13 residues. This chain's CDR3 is CASSLTGDTEAFF. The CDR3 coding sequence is TGTGCCAGCAGCTTAACAGGGGACACTGAAGCTTTCTTT. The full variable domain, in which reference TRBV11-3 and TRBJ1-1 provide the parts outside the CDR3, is EAGVVQSPRYKIIEKKQPVAFWCNPISGHNTLYWYLQNLGQGPELLIRYENEEAVDDSQLPKDRFSAERLKGVDSTLKIQPAELGDSAVYLCASSLTGDTEAFFGQGTRLTVV.

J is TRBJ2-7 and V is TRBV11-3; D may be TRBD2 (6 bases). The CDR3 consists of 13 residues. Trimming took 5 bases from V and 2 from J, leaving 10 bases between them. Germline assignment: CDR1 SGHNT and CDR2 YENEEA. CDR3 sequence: CASSPGSAYEQYF. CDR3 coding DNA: TGTGCCAGCAGCCCCGGGAGCGCCTACGAGCAGTACTTC.

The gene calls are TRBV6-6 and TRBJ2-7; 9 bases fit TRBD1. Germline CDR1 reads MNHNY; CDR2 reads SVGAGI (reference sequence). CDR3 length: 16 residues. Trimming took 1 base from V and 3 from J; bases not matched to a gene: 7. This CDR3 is CASSYFGTGSIYEQYF. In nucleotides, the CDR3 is TGTGCCAGCAGTTACTTCGGGACAGGGTCCATCTACGAGCAGTACTTC.

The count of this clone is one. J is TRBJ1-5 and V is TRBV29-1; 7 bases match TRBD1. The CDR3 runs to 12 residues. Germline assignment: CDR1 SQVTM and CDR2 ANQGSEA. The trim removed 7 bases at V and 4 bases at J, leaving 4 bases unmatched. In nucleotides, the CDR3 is TGCAGCGCTGGGACAGTAAATCAGCCCCAGCATTTT. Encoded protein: CSAGTVNQPQHF.

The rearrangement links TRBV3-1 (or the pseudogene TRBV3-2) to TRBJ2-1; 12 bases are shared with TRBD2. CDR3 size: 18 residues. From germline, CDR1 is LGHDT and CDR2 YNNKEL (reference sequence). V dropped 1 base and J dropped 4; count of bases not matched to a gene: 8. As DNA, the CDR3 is TGTGCCAGCAGCCAAGTGCGACTAGCGGGAGAGGCTTACAATGAGCAGTTCTTC. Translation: CASSQVRLAGEAYNEQFF.

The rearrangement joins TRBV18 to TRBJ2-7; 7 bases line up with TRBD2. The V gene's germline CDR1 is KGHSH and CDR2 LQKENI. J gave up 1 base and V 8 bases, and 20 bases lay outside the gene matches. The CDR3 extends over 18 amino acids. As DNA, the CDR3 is TGTGCCAGCGCCCCAATTCCGCCGACTAGCACGGGTTCCTACGAGCAGTACTTC. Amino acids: CASAPIPPTSTGSYEQYF. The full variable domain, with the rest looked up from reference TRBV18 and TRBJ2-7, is NAGVMQNPRHLVRRRGQEARLRCSPMKGHSHVYWYRQLPEEGLKFMVYLQKENIIDESGMPKERFSAEFPKEGPSILRIQQVVRGDSAAYFCASAPIPPTSTGSYEQYFGPGTRLTVT.

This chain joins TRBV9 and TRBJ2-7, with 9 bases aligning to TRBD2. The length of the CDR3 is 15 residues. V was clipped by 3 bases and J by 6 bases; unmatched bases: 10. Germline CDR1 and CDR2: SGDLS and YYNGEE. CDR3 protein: CASSGRAGGSAEQYF. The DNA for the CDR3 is TGTGCCAGCAGCGGAAGAGCGGGAGGATCGGCCGAGCAGTACTTC.

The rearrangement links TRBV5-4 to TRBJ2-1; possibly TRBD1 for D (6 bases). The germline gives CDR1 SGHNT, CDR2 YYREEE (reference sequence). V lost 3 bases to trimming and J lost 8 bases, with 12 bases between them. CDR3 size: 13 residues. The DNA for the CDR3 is TGTGCCAGCAGCTATCCCAGGGGCGATGAGCAGTTCTTC. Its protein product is CASSYPRGDEQFF.

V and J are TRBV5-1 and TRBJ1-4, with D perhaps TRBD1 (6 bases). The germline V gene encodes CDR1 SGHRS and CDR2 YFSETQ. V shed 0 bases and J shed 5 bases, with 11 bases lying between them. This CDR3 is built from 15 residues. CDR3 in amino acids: CASSLAGQTNEKLFF. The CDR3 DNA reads TGCGCCAGCAGCTTGGCCGGACAGACGAATGAAAAACTGTTTTTT. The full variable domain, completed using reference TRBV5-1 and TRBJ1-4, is KAGVTQTPRYLIKTRGQQVTLSCSPISGHRSVSWYQQTPGQGLQFLFEYFSETQRNKGNFPGRFSGRQFSNSRSEMNVSTLELGDSALYLCASSLAGQTNEKLFFGSGTQLSVL.

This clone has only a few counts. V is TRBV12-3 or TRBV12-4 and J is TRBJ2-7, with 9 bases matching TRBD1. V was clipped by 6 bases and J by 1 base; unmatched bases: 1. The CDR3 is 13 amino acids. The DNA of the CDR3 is TGTGCCAGCAGGACAGGGGGGTCCTACGAGCAGTACTTC. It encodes CASRTGGSYEQYF.

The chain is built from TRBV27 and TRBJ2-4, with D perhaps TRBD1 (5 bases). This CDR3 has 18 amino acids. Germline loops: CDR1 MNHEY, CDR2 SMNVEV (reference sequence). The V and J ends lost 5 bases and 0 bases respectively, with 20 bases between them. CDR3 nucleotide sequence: TGTGCCAGCAGTCAGACCCCAGGGCCGACACTAGCCAAAAACATTCAGTACTTC. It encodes CASSQTPGPTLAKNIQYF.

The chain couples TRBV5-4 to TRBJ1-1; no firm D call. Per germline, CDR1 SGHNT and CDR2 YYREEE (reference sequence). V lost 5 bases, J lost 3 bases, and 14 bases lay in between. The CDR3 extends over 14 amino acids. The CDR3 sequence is CASSSGPLDTEAFF. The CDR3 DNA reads TGTGCCAGCAGTTCTGGGCCGTTGGACACTGAAGCTTTCTTT.

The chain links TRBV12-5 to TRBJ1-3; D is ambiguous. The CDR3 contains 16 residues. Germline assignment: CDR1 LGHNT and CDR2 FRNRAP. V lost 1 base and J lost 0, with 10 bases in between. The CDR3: CASGLGTVVSGNTIYF. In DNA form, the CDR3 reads TGTGCTAGTGGTTTGGGAACGGTTGTCTCTGGAAACACCATATATTTT.

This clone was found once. This CDR3 is CASSVGIGTGVYEQYF. The CDR3 DNA sequence: TGTGCCAGCAGCGTCGGCATTGGGACAGGGGTCTACGAGCAGTACTTC. The chain uses TRBV9 and TRBJ2-7; TRBD1 matches 10 bases. V was clipped by 2 bases and J by 3 bases; unmatched bases: 8. The CDR3 runs to 16 residues. Germline V gene data show CDR1 as SGDLS and CDR2 as YYNGEE. Full variable domain (rest looked up from reference TRBV9 and TRBJ2-7): DSGVTQTPKHLITATGQRVTLRCSPRSGDLSVYWYQQSLDQGLQFLIQYYNGEERAKGNILERFSAQQFPDLHSELNLSSLELGDSALYFCASSVGIGTGVYEQYFGPGTRLTVT.

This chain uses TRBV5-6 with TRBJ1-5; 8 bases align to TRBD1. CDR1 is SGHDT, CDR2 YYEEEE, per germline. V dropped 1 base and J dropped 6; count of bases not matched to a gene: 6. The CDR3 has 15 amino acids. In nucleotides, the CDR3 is TGTGCCAGCAGCTTGAGTCAGGGGGCACGTCAGCCCCAGCATTTT. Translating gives CASSLSQGARQPQHF. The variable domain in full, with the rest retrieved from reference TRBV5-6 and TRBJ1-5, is DAGVTQSPTHLIKTRGQQVTLRCSPKSGHDTVSWYQQALGQGPQFIFQYYEEEERQRGNFPDRFSGHQFPNYSSELNVNALLLGDSALYLCASSLSQGARQPQHFGDGTRLSIL.

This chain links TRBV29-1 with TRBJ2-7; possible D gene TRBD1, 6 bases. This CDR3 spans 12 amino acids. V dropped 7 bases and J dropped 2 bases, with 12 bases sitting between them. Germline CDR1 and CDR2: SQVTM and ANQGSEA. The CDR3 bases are TGCAGCGGGAGGACAGCTACCTACGAGCAGTACTTC. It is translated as CSGRTATYEQYF.